This TCR beta chain came from a study of T-cell memory formation after mild COVID-19. Overall study context: TCR clustering was largely donor specific.

A few counts support this clonotype. A single record per CDR3 protein comes from TCRdb applying MiXCR to the 5' RACE reads. The sample has some 310,000 distinct CDR3 sequences; 20% to 25% are singletons. Trimming left V 9 bases short and J 1 base short, with 11 bases between. The CDR3 covers 14 residues. CDR1 SGHNT and CDR2 YYREEE come from the germline V gene (reference sequence). This clonotype was sampled from a young man who had mild COVID-19 (a few samples of this study predate the infection). Cell type and time point are not known. Sample: PBMCs or a T cell subset sorted from them (not recorded which). The chain combines TRBV5-4 with TRBJ1-6; D may be TRBD1 (6 bases). The CDR3 protein is CATQGSSYNSPLHF. CDR3 in DNA: TGTGCCACACAGGGTAGTTCCTATAATTCACCCCTCCACTTT.